This TCR beta chain was observed in a study of blood T cell repertoires in COVID-19. Overall study context: The origin of the acute and convalescent COVID-19 samples was the United States, Italy and Spain. Nucleic acid was either cDNA or gDNA, and it came from T cells, B-cell-depleted T cells, or PBMCs.

In the original processing: Amplification of reference gene primers was used by the study to estimate nucleated cell counts. TCRdb keeps only in-frame clones here, not all; method: immunoSEQ multiplex PCR. That table is the source of V, J and clone size, and D and trimming were worked out from the DNA. The sample carries 200,000 to 250,000 clones, over 65% recorded once. The germline V gene has CDR1 SGHNT and CDR2 YYREEE (reference sequence). The CDR3 runs to 19 residues. V gave up 0 bases and J gave up 1 base; unmatched junction bases: 11. This sequence joins TRBV5-4 and TRBJ2-3, with TRBD2 matching 10 bases. The specimen sequenced was peripheral blood. The clonotype comes from a woman in her 70s with active or convalescent COVID-19. The CDR3 sequence is CASSLGLAGSLGGTDTQYF. CDR3 sequence (DNA): TGTGCCAGCAGCTTGGGACTAGCGGGTTCCCTGGGGGGCACAGATACGCAGTATTTT.